This T cell receptor beta chain was captured in a study of Ad26.COV2.S vaccination and SARS-CoV-2 variants. Data came from immunoSEQ multiplex PCR; TCRdb stores just in-frame clones and leaves some out. The table lists tens of thousands of clones, more than 70% of them singletons, with roughly 15% in the top ten. Points on this clone: Its antigen is as yet unknown.

Study outcomes and limitations: Non-spike TCR breadth was similar in vaccine and placebo recipients. Breadth and depth estimates from TCRs may understate total T cell responses. It was vaccine recipients, not placebo recipients, who had the higher spike-specific TCR breadth.

CDR1 is MNHNS, CDR2 SASEGT, per germline. The CDR3 extends over 16 amino acids. V lost 3 bases and J lost 4; bases outside the gene matches: 9. The sequence came from a human donor who had recovered from COVID-19. The chain recombines TRBV6-1 with TRBJ2-7; 10 nucleotides line up with TRBD2. The sample consisted of peripheral blood, taken after recovery from COVID-19. In DNA, the CDR3 is TGTGCCAGCAGTGAGCTAGCGGGAGTTGAAGAGTACGAGCAGTACTTC. Protein sequence: CASSELAGVEEYEQYF.